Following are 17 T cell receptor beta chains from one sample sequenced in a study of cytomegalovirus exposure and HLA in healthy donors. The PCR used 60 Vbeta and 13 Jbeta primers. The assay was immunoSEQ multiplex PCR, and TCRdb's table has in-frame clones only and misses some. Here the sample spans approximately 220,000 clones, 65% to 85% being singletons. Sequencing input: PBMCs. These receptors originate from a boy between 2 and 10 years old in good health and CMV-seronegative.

CDR3 residues: CASGAGRYSYNEQFF. The CDR3 DNA follows: TGTGCCAGCGGCGCGGGAAGATACTCCTACAATGAGCAGTTCTTC. V is TRBV7-2 and J is TRBJ2-1; the D gene is possibly TRBD2 (6 bases). CDR3 length: 15 residues. The germline V gene has CDR1 SGHTA and CDR2 FQGNSA. Trimming took off 8 bases at V and 0 bases at J, with 14 bases between the two ends. Variable domain in full (rest from reference TRBV7-2 and TRBJ2-1): GAGVSQSPSNKVTEKGKDVELRCDPISGHTALYWYRQSLGQGLEFLIYFQGNSAPDKSGLPSDRFSAERTGGSVSTLTIQRTQQEDSAVYLCASGAGRYSYNEQFFGPGTRLTVL.

This CDR3 reads CASLTGGIHYGYTF. For the CDR3, the DNA is TGTGCCTCCCTGACAGGGGGTATTCACTATGGCTACACCTTC. The chain is built from TRBV30 and TRBJ1-2; the match to TRBD1 covers 9 bases. Trimming took 7 bases from V and 3 from J; bases not matched to a gene: 9. Germline-derived CDR1 and CDR2 are GTSNPN and SVGIG (reference sequence). The CDR3 consists of 14 residues.

The CDR3 region is CASSERVTYEQYF. In DNA, the CDR3 is TGTGCCAGCAGTGAACGAGTCACCTACGAGCAGTACTTC. The chain carries TRBV2 and TRBJ2-5; D not certain. TRBJ2-7 explains the end of the DNA better; the J call may be wrong. The CDR3 consists of 13 residues. Germline assignment: CDR1 SNHLY and CDR2 FYNNEI.

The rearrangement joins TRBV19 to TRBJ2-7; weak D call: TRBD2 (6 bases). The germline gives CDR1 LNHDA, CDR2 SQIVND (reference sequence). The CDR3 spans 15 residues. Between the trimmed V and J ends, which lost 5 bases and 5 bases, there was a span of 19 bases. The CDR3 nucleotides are TGTGCCAGTAGTGGGACTGCCGTCCTTTCCGACGAGCAGTACTTC. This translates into CASSGTAVLSDEQYF.

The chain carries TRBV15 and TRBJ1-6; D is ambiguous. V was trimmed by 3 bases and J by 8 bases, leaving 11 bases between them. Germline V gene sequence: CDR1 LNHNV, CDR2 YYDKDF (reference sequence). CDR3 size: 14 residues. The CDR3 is CATSSGLSYSPLHF. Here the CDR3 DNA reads TGTGCCACCAGCAGTGGGCTGTCCTATTCACCCCTCCACTTT.

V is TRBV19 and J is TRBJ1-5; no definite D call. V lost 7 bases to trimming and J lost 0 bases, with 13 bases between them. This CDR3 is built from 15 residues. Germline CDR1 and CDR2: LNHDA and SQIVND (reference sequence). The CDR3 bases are TGTGCCAGTATTAGTTCCGTTTATAGCAATCAGCCCCAGCATTTT. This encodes CASISSVYSNQPQHF.

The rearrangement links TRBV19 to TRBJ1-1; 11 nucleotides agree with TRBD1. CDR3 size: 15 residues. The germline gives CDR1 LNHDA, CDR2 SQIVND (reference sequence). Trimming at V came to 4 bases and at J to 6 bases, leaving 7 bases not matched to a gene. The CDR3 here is CASSTHRDRGSEAFF. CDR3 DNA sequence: TGTGCCAGTAGTACGCACCGGGACAGGGGGTCTGAAGCTTTCTTT.

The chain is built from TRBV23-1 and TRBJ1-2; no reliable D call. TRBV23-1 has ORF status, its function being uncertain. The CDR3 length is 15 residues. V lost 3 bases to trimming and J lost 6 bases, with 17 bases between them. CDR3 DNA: TGCGCCAGCAGTCACTTACTGAGGATCCGAGATGGCTACACCTTC. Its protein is CASSHLLRIRDGYTF.

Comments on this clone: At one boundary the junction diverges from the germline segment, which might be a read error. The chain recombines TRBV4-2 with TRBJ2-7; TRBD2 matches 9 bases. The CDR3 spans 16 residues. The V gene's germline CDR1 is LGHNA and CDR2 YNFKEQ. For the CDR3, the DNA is TGTGCCAGCAGCGAAGAGTGGGCTAGCGGGAAATACGAGCAGTACTTC. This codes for CASSEEWASGKYEQYF.

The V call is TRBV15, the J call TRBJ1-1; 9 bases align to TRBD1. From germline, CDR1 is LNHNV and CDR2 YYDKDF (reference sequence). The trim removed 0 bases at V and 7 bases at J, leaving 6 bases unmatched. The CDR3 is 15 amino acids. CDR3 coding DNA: TGTGCCACCAGCAGAGAACAGGGGGCCTTCTTTGAAGCTTTCTTT. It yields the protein CATSREQGAFFEAFF.

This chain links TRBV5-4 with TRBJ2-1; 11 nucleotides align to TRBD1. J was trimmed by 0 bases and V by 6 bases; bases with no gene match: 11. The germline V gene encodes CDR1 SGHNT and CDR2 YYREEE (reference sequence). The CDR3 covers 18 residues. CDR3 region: CASTGYGTGGSSYNEQFF. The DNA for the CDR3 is TGTGCCAGCACTGGCTACGGGACAGGGGGGAGCTCCTACAATGAGCAGTTCTTC. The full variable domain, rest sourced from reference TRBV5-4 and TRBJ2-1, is ETGVTQSPTHLIKTRGQQVTLRCSSQSGHNTVSWYQQALGQGPQFIFQYYREEENGRGNFPPRFSGLQFPNYSSELNVNALELDDSALYLCASTGYGTGGSSYNEQFFGPGTRLTVL.

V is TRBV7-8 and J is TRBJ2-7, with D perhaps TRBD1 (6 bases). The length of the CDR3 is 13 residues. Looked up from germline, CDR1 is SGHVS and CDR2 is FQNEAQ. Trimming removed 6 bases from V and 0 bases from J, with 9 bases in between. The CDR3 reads CASRGGISYEQYF. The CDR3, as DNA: TGTGCCAGCAGAGGGGGAATCTCCTACGAGCAGTACTTC.

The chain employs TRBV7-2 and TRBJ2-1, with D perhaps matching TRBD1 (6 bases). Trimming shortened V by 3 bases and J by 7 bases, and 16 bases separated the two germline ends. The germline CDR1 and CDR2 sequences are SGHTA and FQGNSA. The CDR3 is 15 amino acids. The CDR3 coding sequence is TGTGCCAGCAGCTTGACAGGATATCCTAGGAATGAGCAGTTCTTC. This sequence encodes CASSLTGYPRNEQFF. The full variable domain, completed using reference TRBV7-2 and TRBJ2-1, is GAGVSQSPSNKVTEKGKDVELRCDPISGHTALYWYRQSLGQGLEFLIYFQGNSAPDKSGLPSDRFSAERTGGSVSTLTIQRTQQEDSAVYLCASSLTGYPRNEQFFGPGTRLTVL.

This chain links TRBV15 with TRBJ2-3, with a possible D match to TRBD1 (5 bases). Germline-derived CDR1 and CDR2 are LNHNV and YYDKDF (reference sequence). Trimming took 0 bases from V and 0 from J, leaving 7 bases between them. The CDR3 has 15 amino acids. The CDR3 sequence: CATSREGLSTDTQYF. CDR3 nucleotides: TGTGCCACCAGCAGAGAGGGGCTTAGCACAGATACGCAGTATTTT.

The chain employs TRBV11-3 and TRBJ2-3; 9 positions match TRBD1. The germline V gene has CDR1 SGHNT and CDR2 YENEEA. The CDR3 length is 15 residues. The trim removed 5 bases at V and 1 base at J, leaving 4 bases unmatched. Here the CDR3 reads CASSERQGGTDTQYF. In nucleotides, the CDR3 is TGTGCCAGCAGCGAACGACAGGGGGGCACAGATACGCAGTATTTT.

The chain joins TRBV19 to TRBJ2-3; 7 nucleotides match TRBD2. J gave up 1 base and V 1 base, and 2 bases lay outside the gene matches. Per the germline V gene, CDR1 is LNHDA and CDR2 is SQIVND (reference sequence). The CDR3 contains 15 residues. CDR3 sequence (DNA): TGTGCCAGTAGTATAGCCACTAGCGGCACAGATACGCAGTATTTT. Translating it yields CASSIATSGTDTQYF.

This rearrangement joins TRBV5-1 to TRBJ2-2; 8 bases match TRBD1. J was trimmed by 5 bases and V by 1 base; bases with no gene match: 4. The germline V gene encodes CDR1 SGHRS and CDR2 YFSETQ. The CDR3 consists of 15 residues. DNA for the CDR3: TGCGCCAGCAGCTTGCGACAGGGGAGGACCGGGGAGCTGTTTTTT. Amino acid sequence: CASSLRQGRTGELFF.